A selection of T cell receptor beta chains follows, all from one sample in a study of cytomegalovirus exposure and HLA in healthy donors. Data came from immunoSEQ multiplex PCR; TCRdb stores just in-frame clones and leaves some out. The data hold roughly 150,000 clones, with roughly 80% observed a single time. Sequenced material: PBMCs. The receptors were gathered from a middle-aged man in good health and CMV-seropositive. Each CDR3 is given with its conserved first and last residue. A D gene is named only where the DNA matches it firmly. Where a row states a size, it is once, few, many or the class of an expanded clone; other rows omit it.

j_gene,abundance,v_gene,d_gene,CDR3nt,CDR3aa
TRBJ1-5,NA,TRBV19,NA,TGTGCCAGTAGTTATAGCAATCAGCCCCAGCATTTT,CASSYSNQPQHF
TRBJ2-7,NA,TRBV5-1,NA,TGCGCCAGCAGCGCGGACTACGAGCAGTACTTC,CASSADYEQYF
TRBJ2-3,NA,TRBV4-3,NA,TGCGCCAGCAGCCGAGCAAAACCGGGACTTCAGAGGGCTGGCACAGATACGCAGTATTTT,CASSRAKPGLQRAGTDTQYF
TRBJ2-5,NA,TRBV7-6,NA,TGTGCCAGCAGCTCTTATGAGGAGTCCGGCTGGGAGACCCAGTACTTC,CASSSYEESGWETQYF
TRBJ1-1,few,TRBV7-9,NA,TGTGCCAGCAGCTTAGTTGGGAGGGCTGAAGCTTTCTTT,CASSLVGRAEAFF
TRBJ1-2,NA,TRBV7-6,NA,TGTGCCAGCAGCTTAGGGGGAGGGAGAGGCTACACCTTC,CASSLGGGRGYTF
TRBJ2-7,NA,TRBV2,TRBD2,TGTGCCAGCAGCTTCCGGGGGACTAGCGGATACGAGCAGTACTTC,CASSFRGTSGYEQYF
TRBJ2-3,NA,TRBV7-3,NA,TGTGCCAGCAGCTTAAATCCAGGCACAGATACGCAGTATTTT,CASSLNPGTDTQYF
TRBJ2-3,NA,TRBV6-5,NA,TGTGCCAGCAGCACTAAGCGTACTAGCACAGATACGCAGTATTTT,CASSTKRTSTDTQYF
TRBJ2-5,NA,TRBV4-1,TRBD2,TGCGCCAGCAGCCAAGGGGGGGGAGAGACCCAGTACTTC,CASSQGGGETQYF
TRBJ1-4,NA,TRBV5-4,NA,TGTGCCAGCAGCTTGGTGGGCAGCGGGGGCAATGAAAAACTGTTTTTT,CASSLVGSGGNEKLFF
TRBJ2-1,NA,TRBV15,NA,TGTGCCACCAGCAGAGACTACCCCGGGACACGTAACAATGAGCAGTTCTTC,CATSRDYPGTRNNEQFF
TRBJ2-3,NA,TRBV6-5,TRBD2,TGTGCCAGCAGTTACTCGAGGAGCGGGAGTGTGGATACGCAGTATTTT,CASSYSRSGSVDTQYF
TRBJ1-1,few,TRBV5-4,TRBD1,TGTGCCAGCAGCTTAGGGACAGTGGGCACTGAAGCTTTCTTT,CASSLGTVGTEAFF
TRBJ1-4,few,TRBV5-4,NA,TGTGCCAGCAGTCCTAAAGCCATCCAGGGGCATGAAAAACTGTTTTTT,CASSPKAIQGHEKLFF
TRBJ2-7,NA,TRBV2,TRBD1,TGTGCCAGCAAGCGGACAGGGAGCTCCTACGAGCAGTACTTC,CASKRTGSSYEQYF
TRBJ2-7,NA,TRBV5-1,NA,TGCGCCAGCAGCTCCGGGTCCTACGAGCAGTACTTC,CASSSGSYEQYF
TRBJ2-7,NA,TRBV29-1,TRBD1,TGCAGCGTTGGGTGGGGACAGGGCAACCTGGGCTGGGACGAGCAGTACTTC,CSVGWGQGNLGWDEQYF
TRBJ2-3,few,TRBV28,NA,TGTGCCAGCAGTTTATTCCCCTCTCAATCACAGAGTAATACGCAGTATTTT,CASSLFPSQSQSNTQYF
TRBJ2-1,NA,TRBV4-3,TRBD2,TGCGCCAGCAGCCGGCGGCGGGGGACTAGCGGGAGCTCCTACAATGAGCAGTTCTTC,CASSRRRGTSGSSYNEQFF
TRBJ1-2,NA,TRBV12-5,NA,TGTGCTAGTGGTTTGGTACATTGGGGCGCGGGATACTATGGCTACACCTTC,CASGLVHWGAGYYGYTF
TRBJ2-1,NA,TRBV4-2,NA,TGTGCCAGCAGCCCCGAGGGTCCCTGGGATGAGCAGTTCTTC,CASSPEGPWDEQFF